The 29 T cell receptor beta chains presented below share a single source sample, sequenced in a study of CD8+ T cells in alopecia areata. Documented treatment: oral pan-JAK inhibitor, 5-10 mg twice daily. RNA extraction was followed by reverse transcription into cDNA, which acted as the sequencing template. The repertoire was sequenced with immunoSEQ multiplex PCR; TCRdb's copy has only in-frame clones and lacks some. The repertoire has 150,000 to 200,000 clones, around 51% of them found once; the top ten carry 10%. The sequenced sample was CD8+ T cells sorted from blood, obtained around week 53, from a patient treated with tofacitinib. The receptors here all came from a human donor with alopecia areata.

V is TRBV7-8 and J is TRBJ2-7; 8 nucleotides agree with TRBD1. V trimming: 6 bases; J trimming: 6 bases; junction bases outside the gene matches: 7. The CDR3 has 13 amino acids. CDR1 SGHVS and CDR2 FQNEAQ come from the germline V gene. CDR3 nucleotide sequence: TGTGCCAGCAGACCGAACAGGGGGAGCGAGCAGTACTTC. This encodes CASRPNRGSEQYF.

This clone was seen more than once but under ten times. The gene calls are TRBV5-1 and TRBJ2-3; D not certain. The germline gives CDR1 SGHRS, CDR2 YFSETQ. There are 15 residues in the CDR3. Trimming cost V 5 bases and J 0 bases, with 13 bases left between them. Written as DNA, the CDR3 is TGCGCCAGCAGGCCGGAAGGTTCTAGCACAGATACGCAGTATTTT. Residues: CASRPEGSSTDTQYF.

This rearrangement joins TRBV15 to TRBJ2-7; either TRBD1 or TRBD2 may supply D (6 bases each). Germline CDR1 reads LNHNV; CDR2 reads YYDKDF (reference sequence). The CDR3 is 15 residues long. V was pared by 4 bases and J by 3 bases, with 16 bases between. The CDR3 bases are TGTGCCACCAGCAATCCTGCGGGACATTACTACGAGCAGTACTTC. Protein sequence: CATSNPAGHYYEQYF.

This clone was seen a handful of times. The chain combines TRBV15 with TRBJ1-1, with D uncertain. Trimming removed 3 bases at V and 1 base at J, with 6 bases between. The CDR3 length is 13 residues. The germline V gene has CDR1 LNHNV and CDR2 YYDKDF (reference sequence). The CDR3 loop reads CATSRLGNTEAFF. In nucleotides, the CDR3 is TGTGCCACCAGCAGGCTGGGGAACACTGAAGCTTTCTTT.

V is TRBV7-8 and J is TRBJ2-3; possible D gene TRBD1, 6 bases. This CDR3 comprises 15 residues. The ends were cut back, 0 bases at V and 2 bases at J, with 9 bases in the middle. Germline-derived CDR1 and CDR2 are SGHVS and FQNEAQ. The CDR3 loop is CASSLAVGHTDTQYF. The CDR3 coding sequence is TGTGCCAGCAGCTTAGCGGTGGGACACACAGATACGCAGTATTTT.

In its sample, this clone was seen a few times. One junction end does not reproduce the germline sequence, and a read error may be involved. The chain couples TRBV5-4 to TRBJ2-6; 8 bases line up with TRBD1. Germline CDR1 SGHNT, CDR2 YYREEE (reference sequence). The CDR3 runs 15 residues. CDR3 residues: CASSQDRGGANVLTF. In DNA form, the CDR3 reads TGCGCCAGCAGCCAAGACAGGGGTGGGGCCAACGTCCTGACTTTC.

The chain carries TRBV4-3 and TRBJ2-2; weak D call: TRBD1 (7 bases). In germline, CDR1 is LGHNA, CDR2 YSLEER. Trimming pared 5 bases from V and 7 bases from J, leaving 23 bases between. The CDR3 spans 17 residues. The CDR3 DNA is TGCGCCAGCAGCTCCCGGACAGGAGGGGGTTTCGTCGGGGAGCTGTTTTTT. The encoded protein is CASSSRTGGGFVGELFF.

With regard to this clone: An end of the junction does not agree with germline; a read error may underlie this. CDR3 DNA: TGCGCCAGCAGCTTGGATGGGATCCAGCCCCGGCATTTT. Translated: CASSLDGIQPRHF. V usage is TRBV5-1 and J usage is TRBJ1-5; D gene ambiguous. The CDR3 totals 13 residues. Germline assignment: CDR1 SGHRS and CDR2 YFSETQ.

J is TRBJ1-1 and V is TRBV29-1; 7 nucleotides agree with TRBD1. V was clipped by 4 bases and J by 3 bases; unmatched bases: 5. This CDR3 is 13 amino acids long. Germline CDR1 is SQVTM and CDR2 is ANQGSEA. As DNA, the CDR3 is TGCAGCGTTGTCAGGGGGTTTGACACTGAAGCTTTCTTT. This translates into CSVVRGFDTEAFF.

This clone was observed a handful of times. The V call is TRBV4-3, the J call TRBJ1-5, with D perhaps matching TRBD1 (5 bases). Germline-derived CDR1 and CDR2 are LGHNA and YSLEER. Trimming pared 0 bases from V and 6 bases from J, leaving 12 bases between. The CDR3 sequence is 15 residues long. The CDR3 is CASSQDLQGGQPQHF. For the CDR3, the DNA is TGCGCCAGCAGCCAAGATCTGCAGGGTGGTCAGCCCCAGCATTTT.

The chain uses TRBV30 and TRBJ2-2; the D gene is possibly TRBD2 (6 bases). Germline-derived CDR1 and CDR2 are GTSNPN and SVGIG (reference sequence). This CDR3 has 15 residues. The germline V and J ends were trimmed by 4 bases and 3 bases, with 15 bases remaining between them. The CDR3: CAWTSFGGYTGELFF. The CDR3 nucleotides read TGTGCCTGGACCAGTTTCGGGGGTTACACCGGGGAGCTGTTTTTT.

CDR3 sequence: CASTVWGTAIQPQHF. CDR3 sequence (DNA): TGTGCCAGCACCGTCTGGGGAACGGCGATTCAGCCCCAGCATTTT. This chain connects TRBV5-6 to TRBJ1-5; D is unresolved. Germline V gene sequence: CDR1 SGHDT, CDR2 YYEEEE. V lost 6 bases, J lost 6 bases, and 19 bases lay in between. The CDR3 has 15 residues.

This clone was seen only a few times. CDR3 sequence: CASSSLGGQGSYQPQHF. The CDR3, as DNA: TGTGCCAGCAGCTCGTTGGGGGGACAGGGATCGTATCAGCCCCAGCATTTT. The V gene is TRBV5-6, the J gene TRBJ1-5; TRBD1 aligns across 9 bases. Germline assignment: CDR1 SGHDT and CDR2 YYEEEE. The CDR3 extends over 17 amino acids. Unmatched junction bases numbered 12, after V lost 3 bases and J lost 5 bases. Filled out from reference TRBV5-6 and TRBJ1-5, the complete variable domain reads DAGVTQSPTHLIKTRGQQVTLRCSPKSGHDTVSWYQQALGQGPQFIFQYYEEEERQRGNFPDRFSGHQFPNYSSELNVNALLLGDSALYLCASSSLGGQGSYQPQHFGDGTRLSIL.

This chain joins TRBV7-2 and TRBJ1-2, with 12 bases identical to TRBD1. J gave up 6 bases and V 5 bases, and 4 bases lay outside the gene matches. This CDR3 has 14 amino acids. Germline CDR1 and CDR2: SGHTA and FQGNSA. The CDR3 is CASSRDRGRNGYTF. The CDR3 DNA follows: TGTGCCAGCAGCCGGGACAGGGGGCGTAATGGCTACACCTTC.

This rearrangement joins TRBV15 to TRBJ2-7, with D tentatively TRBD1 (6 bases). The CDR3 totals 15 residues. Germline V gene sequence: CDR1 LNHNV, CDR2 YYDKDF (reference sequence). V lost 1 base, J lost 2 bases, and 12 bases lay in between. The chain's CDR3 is CATSRGMDSAYEQYF. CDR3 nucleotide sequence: TGTGCCACCAGCAGAGGGATGGACAGCGCCTACGAGCAGTACTTC.

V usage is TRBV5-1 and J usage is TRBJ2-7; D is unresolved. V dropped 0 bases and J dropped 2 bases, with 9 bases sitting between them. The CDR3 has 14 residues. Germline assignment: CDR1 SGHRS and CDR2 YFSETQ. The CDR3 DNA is TGCGCCAGCAGCTTGGTACGGACCCCCTACGAGCAGTACTTC. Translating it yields CASSLVRTPYEQYF.

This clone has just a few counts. CDR3 nucleotide sequence: TGCAGCGCCACCACAGGGCCCCTCACAGATACGCAGTATTTT. This translates into CSATTGPLTDTQYF. This rearrangement joins TRBV29-1 to TRBJ2-3, with D perhaps matching TRBD1 (6 bases). Per the germline V gene, CDR1 is SQVTM and CDR2 is ANQGSEA. The CDR3 consists of 14 residues. Trimming left V 7 bases short and J 2 bases short, with 16 bases between.

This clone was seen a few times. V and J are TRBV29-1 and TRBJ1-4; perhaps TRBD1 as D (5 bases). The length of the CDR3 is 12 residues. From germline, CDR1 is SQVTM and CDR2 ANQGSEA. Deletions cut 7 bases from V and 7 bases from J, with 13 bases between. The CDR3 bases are TGCAGCGCCCGGGGGTCTGGTGAAAAACTGTTTTTT. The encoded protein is CSARGSGEKLFF.

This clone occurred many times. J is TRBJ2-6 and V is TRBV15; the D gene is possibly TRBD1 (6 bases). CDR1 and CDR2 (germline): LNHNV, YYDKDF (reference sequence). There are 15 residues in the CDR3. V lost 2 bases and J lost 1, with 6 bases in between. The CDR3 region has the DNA TGTGCCACCAGCAGACAGGGGTCTGGGGCCAACGTCCTGACTTTC. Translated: CATSRQGSGANVLTF. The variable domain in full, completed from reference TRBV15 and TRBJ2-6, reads DAMVIQNPRYQVTQFGKPVTLSCSQTLNHNVMYWYQQKSSQAPKLLFHYYDKDFNNEADTPDNFQSRRPNTSFCFLDIRSPGLGDTAMYLCATSRQGSGANVLTFGAGSRLTVL.

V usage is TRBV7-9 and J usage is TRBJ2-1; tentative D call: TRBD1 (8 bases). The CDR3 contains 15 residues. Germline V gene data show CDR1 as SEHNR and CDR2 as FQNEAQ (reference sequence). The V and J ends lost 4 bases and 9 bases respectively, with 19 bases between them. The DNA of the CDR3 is TGTGCCAGCAGCTCCGTGGACAGGGAGGGAGGTGAGCAGTTCTTC. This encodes CASSSVDREGGEQFF. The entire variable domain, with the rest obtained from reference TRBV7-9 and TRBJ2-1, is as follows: DTGVSQNPRHKITKRGQNVTFRCDPISEHNRLYWYRQTLGQGPEFLTYFQNEAQLEKSRLLSDRFSAERPKGSFSTLEIQRTEQGDSAMYLCASSSVDREGGEQFFGPGTRLTVL.

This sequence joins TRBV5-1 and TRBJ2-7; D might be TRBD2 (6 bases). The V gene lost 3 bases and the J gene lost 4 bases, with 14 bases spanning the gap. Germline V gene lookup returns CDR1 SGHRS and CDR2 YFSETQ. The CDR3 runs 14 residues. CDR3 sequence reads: CASSSLAEAYEQYF. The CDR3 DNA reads TGCGCCAGCAGCTCACTAGCAGAAGCATACGAGCAGTACTTC.

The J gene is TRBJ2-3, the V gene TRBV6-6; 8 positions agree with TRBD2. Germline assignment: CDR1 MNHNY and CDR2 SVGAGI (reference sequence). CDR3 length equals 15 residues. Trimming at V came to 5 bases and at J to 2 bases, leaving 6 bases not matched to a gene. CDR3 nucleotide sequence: TGTGCCAGCAGTGGAAGCGGGGGTCACACAGATACGCAGTATTTT. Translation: CASSGSGGHTDTQYF.

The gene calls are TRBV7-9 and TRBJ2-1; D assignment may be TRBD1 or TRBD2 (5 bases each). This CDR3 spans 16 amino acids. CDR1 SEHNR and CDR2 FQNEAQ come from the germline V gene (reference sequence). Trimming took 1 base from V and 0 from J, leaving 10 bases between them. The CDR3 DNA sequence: TGTGCCAGCAGCTTAGACCCGAGGGGCTCCTACAATGAGCAGTTCTTC. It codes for CASSLDPRGSYNEQFF.

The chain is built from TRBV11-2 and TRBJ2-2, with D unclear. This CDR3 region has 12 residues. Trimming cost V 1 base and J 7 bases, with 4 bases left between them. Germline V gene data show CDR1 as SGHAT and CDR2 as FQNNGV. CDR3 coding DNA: TGTGCCAGCAGCTTAGTGATCGGGGAGCTGTTTTTT. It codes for CASSLVIGELFF. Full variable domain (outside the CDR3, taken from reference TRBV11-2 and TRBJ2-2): EAGVAQSPRYKIIEKRQSVAFWCNPISGHATLYWYQQILGQGPKLLIQFQNNGVVDDSQLPKDRFSAERLKGVDSTLKIQPAKLEDSAVYLCASSLVIGELFFGEGSRLTVL.

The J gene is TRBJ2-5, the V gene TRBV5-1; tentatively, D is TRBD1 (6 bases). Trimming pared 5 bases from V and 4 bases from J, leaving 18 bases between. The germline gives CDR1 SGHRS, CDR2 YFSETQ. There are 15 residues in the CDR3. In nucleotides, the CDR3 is TGCGCCAGCAGAAGGGGGAGCAGCCCGACAGAGACCCAGTACTTC. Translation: CASRRGSSPTETQYF.

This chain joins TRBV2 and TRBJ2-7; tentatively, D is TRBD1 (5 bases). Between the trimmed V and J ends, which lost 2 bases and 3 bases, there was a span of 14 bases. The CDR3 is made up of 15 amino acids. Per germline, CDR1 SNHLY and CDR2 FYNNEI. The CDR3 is CASSESNRPNYEQYF. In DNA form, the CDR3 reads TGTGCCAGCAGTGAAAGTAACAGGCCCAACTACGAGCAGTACTTC. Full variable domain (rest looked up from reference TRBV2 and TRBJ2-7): EPEVTQTPSHQVTQMGQEVILRCVPISNHLYFYWYRQILGQKVEFLVSFYNNEISEKSEIFDDQFSVERPDGSNFTLKIRSTKLEDSAMYFCASSESNRPNYEQYFGPGTRLTVT.

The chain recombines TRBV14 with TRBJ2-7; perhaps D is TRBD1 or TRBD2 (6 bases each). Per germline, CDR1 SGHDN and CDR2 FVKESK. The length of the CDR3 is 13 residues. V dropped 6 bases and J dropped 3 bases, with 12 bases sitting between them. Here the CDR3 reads CASSGRGLYEQYF. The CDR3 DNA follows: TGTGCCAGCAGTGGCAGGGGACTCTACGAGCAGTACTTC.

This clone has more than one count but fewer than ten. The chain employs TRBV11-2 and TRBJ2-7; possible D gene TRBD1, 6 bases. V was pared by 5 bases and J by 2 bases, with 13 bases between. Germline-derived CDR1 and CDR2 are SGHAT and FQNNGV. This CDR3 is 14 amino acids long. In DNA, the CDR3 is TGTGCCAGCAGCCCTACAGGGTTTACCTACGAGCAGTACTTC. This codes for CASSPTGFTYEQYF. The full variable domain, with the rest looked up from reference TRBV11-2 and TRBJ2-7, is EAGVAQSPRYKIIEKRQSVAFWCNPISGHATLYWYQQILGQGPKLLIQFQNNGVVDDSQLPKDRFSAERLKGVDSTLKIQPAKLEDSAVYLCASSPTGFTYEQYFGPGTRLTVT.

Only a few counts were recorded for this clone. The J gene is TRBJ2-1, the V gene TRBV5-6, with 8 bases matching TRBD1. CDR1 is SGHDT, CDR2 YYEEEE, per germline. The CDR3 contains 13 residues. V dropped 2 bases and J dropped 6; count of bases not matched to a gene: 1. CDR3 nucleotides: TGTGCCAGCAGCTTCGACAGGGGCAATGAGCAGTTCTTC. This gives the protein CASSFDRGNEQFF.